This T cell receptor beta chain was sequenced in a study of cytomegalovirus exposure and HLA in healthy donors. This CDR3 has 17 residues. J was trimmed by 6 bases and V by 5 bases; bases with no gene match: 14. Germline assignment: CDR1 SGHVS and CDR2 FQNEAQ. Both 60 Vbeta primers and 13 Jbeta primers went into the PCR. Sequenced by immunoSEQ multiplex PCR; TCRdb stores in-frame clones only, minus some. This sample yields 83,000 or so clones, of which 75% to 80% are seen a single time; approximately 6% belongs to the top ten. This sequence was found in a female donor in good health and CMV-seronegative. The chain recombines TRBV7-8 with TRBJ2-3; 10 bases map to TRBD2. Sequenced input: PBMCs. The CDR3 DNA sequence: TGTGCCAGCAGCCATCGGGGTAGCGGGGGGCGGATCGATACGCAGTATTTT. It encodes CASSHRGSGGRIDTQYF.